The 20 T cell receptor beta chains below come from one sample, sequenced in a study of tumor-infiltrating lymphocytes in primary liver carcinoma. For each extraction, RNA and DNA were obtained together from approximately 20-30 mg of unsorted bulk tissue. TCR beta cDNA was made from around 460 ng total RNA with a constant-region primer. The TCR beta library was amplified through three nested multiplex PCR rounds in a modified ARM-PCR procedure. The two initial PCR rounds, about 9 cycles each, used TRBV1-TRBV30 forward and C-beta reverse primers. TCRdb re-analysed the multiplex PCR reads in MiXCR, keeping a single row per CDR3 protein. The sample has roughly 120,000 distinct CDR3 sequences; 60% to 70% are singletons. Sequencing was done on a sample of liver tumor tissue from sampling region 1. Subset of the sample: tumor region T1, superior pole. All receptors derive from a woman aged 60-75 years with primary liver carcinoma and hepatitis B virus infection.

This clonotype showed up just a few times. With a much larger clone just one base away, this may be a read error. The CDR3 here is CASTGTPSQPQHF. CDR3 nucleotides: TGTGCCAGCACCGGGACCCCTAGTCAGCCCCAGCATTTT. This chain connects TRBV6-6 to TRBJ1-5, with D perhaps matching TRBD1 (5 bases). The germline V gene encodes CDR1 MNHNY and CDR2 SVGAGI (reference sequence). The V end lost 7 bases, the J end lost 6 bases, and 13 bases lay between the germline ends. The CDR3 is made up of 13 amino acids.

In regard to this clonotype: At one boundary the junction diverges from the germline segment, which might be a read error. DNA of the CDR3: TGTGCTAGCAGCCCCACTTTCAGTGGGAGGGCCGATACGCAGTATTTT. Translating it yields CASSPTFSGRADTQYF. V usage is TRBV11-2 and J usage is TRBJ2-3, with 7 bases matching TRBD2. CDR3 length equals 16 residues. Germline CDR1 SGHAT, CDR2 FQNNGV.

This clonotype was recorded many times. The chain uses TRBV11-2 and TRBJ2-1; D might be TRBD2 (5 bases). The V end was cut by 1 base, the J end by 7 bases, with 17 bases between. This CDR3 is 16 amino acids long. Germline values: CDR1 SGHAT, CDR2 FQNNGV. The DNA of the CDR3 is TGTGCCAGCAGCTTAGGAGCGGCCTACACTGGGAATGAGCAGTTCTTC. Translation: CASSLGAAYTGNEQFF.

For this clonotype: At one of its ends the junction is not consistent with the germline gene, which may arise from a read error. V is TRBV11-2 and J is TRBJ1-2; a possible D gene is TRBD1 (6 bases). CDR1 is SGHAT and CDR2 is FQNNGV in the germline V gene. The CDR3 has 15 residues. DNA of the CDR3: TGTGCCAGTGGCTTAACAATACAGGGAGATGGTGGCTACACTTTC. It specifies CASGLTIQGDGGYTF.

CDR3 sequence: CASSFTQGEQFF. The CDR3 DNA reads TGTGCCAGCAGCTTTACTCAAGGGGAGCAGTTCTTC. The genes are TRBV7-8 and TRBJ2-1; D ambiguous. Deletions cut 3 bases from V and 10 bases from J, with 10 bases between. Germline CDR1 SGHVS, CDR2 FQNEAQ. The CDR3 extends over 12 amino acids.

This clonotype was detected only a few times. This sequence joins TRBV30 and TRBJ1-2; no firm D call. V shed 5 bases and J shed 6 bases, with 10 bases lying between them. In germline, CDR1 is GTSNPN, CDR2 SVGIG (reference sequence). The CDR3 extends over 11 amino acids. In nucleotides, the CDR3 is TGTGCCTGGTCGCTAAGGGATGGCTACACCTTC. Translating it yields CAWSLRDGYTF.

In its sample, this clonotype was seen many times. The chain joins TRBV12-3 or TRBV12-4 to TRBJ1-1; a weak D match, TRBD1 (6 bases). This CDR3 spans 14 amino acids. V gave up 1 base and J gave up 7 bases, with 13 bases separating them. The CDR3 here is CASSLGAGVVEAFF. CDR3 sequence (DNA): TGTGCCAGCAGTTTAGGGGCAGGGGTAGTTGAAGCTTTCTTT.

The chain is built from TRBV28 and TRBJ2-7; D might be TRBD2 (5 bases). V lost 3 bases to trimming and J lost 0 bases, with 12 bases between them. The germline V gene has CDR1 MDHEN and CDR2 SYDVKM. CDR3 length: 15 amino acids. CDR3 amino acids: CASSFPKRLSYEQYF. The CDR3 bases are TGTGCCAGCAGTTTCCCTAAGCGGCTCTCCTACGAGCAGTACTTC.

Turning to this clonotype: Just one base apart from a much larger clone, this may be a read error. This sequence joins TRBV12-3 or TRBV12-4 and TRBJ2-5; D might be TRBD2 (5 bases). Trimming took 2 bases from V and 5 from J, leaving 18 bases between them. The CDR3 has 16 residues. The CDR3 loop is CASSLKVRGKGETQYF. The CDR3 nucleotides are TGTGCCAGCAGTTTAAAGGTACGGGGTAAAGGGGAGACCCAGTACTTC.

As to this clonotype: A read error may be the cause here, since a much bigger clone is one base away. The chain combines TRBV28 with TRBJ1-4; D ambiguous. This CDR3 is 12 amino acids long. Germline V lookup: CDR1 MDHEN, CDR2 SYDVKM. The germline V and J ends were trimmed by 4 bases and 10 bases, with 10 bases remaining between them. The CDR3, as DNA: TGTGCCAGCAGTTCCCCGAGAGGAAAACTGTTTTTT. Its translation is CASSSPRGKLFF.

A word on this clonotype: One junction end disagrees with the germline gene, perhaps due to a read error. The chain recombines TRBV11-2 with TRBJ2-7; TRBD1 or TRBD2 may be the D gene (6 bases each). The germline V gene encodes CDR1 SGHAT and CDR2 FQNNGV. The CDR3 sequence is 14 residues long. The CDR3 here is CSSTLTRGAREQYF. CDR3 coding DNA: TGTTCCAGCACCCTAACGAGGGGGGCCAGGGAGCAGTATTTC.

A remark on this clonotype: A much larger clone differs from this one at a single base, so this may be a read error. Given the absence of the conserved phenylalanine or tryptophan at the CDR3 end, a read error is likely. The rearrangement joins TRBV12-3 or TRBV12-4 to TRBJ2-1; TRBD2 matches at 14 bases. This CDR3 contains 16 residues. Trimming took 3 bases from V and 9 from J; bases not matched to a gene: 7. CDR3 sequence reads: CASSFPGLAGGGEQFS. In nucleotides, the CDR3 is TGTGCCAGCAGTTTCCCCGGACTAGCGGGAGGTGGTGAGCAGTTCTCC.

Concerning this clonotype itself: An end of the junction does not agree with germline; a read error may underlie this. The CDR3 DNA sequence: TGTGCCAGCAGCTTAGGATCGGTTAGCGGACGGGAGACCCAGTACTTT. Translating it yields CASSLGSVSGRETQYF. The chain recombines TRBV11-2 with TRBJ2-5; weak D call: TRBD2 (6 bases). This CDR3 spans 16 amino acids. Germline loops: CDR1 SGHAT, CDR2 FQNNGV.

This sequence joins TRBV5-1 and TRBJ1-1; perhaps TRBD1 as D (5 bases). The germline V gene encodes CDR1 SGHRS and CDR2 YFSETQ. There are 14 residues in the CDR3. The germline V and J ends were trimmed by 5 bases and 0 bases, with 11 bases remaining between them. The CDR3 reads CASSTGVMNTEAFF. The CDR3 DNA is TGCGCCAGCAGTACAGGAGTCATGAACACTGAAGCTTTCTTT.

A note on this clonotype: Its ends do not fully match the called genes, so a read error is possible. The chain couples TRBV28 to TRBJ1-1, with D perhaps TRBD1 (5 bases). The CDR3 runs to 15 residues. In germline, CDR1 is MDHEN, CDR2 SYDVKM. CDR3 sequence reads: CASGASLGHGTEAFF. As DNA, the CDR3 is TGTGCCAGCGGGGCGTCGCTCGGCCATGGCACTGAAGCCTTCTTT. The full variable domain, completed using reference TRBV28 and TRBJ1-1, is DVKVTQSSRYLVKRTGEKVFLECVQDMDHENMFWYRQDPGLGLRLIYFSYDVKMKEKGDIPEGYSVSREKKERFSLILESASTNQTSMYLCASGASLGHGTEAFFGQGTRLTVV.

A single count supports this clonotype. A much larger clone lies a single base off, so this may be a read error. The chain links TRBV6-5 to TRBJ2-2; D not certain. The V end was cut by 2 bases, the J end by 7 bases, with 14 bases between. The CDR3 sequence is 15 residues long. Germline CDR1 and CDR2: MNHEY and SVGAGI. The CDR3 protein is CASSYGRNLVGELFF. The CDR3 bases are TGTGCCAGCAGTTACGGACGGAATCTCGTCGGGGAGCTGTTTTTT.

This chain connects TRBV11-2 to TRBJ2-3; 7 bases agree with TRBD1. The CDR3 runs 18 residues. CDR1 and CDR2 from the germline V gene are SGHAT and FQNNGV. The ends lost 2 bases at V and 3 bases at J; junction bases unmatched: 14. CDR3 loop: CASSLRSGRGLSTDTQYF. CDR3 sequence (DNA): TGTGCCAGCAGCTTAAGATCGGGCAGGGGGTTGTCAACAGATACGCAGTATTTT.

A note on this clonotype: At one of its ends the junction is not consistent with the germline gene, which may arise from a read error. The rearrangement uses TRBV6-6 and TRBJ1-1, with D possibly matching TRBD1 (6 bases). Germline CDR1 reads MNHNY; CDR2 reads SVGAGI (reference sequence). The CDR3 loop spans 14 amino acids. The CDR3, as DNA: TGTGCCTGCAGTTTACAGGGTCGGAACACTGAAGCTTTCTTT. Translating it yields CACSLQGRNTEAFF.

The V call is TRBV11-3, the J call TRBJ2-7; 10 positions match TRBD1. V trimming: 5 bases; J trimming: 6 bases; junction bases outside the gene matches: 13. Germline-derived CDR1 and CDR2 are SGHNT and YENEEA. CDR3 length: 16 residues. Written as DNA, the CDR3 is TGTGCCAGCAGCGCCGGACAGGGGGGACTAGTTCCCGAGCAGTACTTC. This translates into CASSAGQGGLVPEQYF. Variable domain in full (rest from reference TRBV11-3 and TRBJ2-7): EAGVVQSPRYKIIEKKQPVAFWCNPISGHNTLYWYLQNLGQGPELLIRYENEEAVDDSQLPKDRFSAERLKGVDSTLKIQPAELGDSAVYLCASSAGQGGLVPEQYFGPGTRLTVT.

Of note for this clonotype: A read error may explain this, as a much larger clone is one base away. The V gene is TRBV12-3 or TRBV12-4, the J gene TRBJ1-1; TRBD1 is a possible D gene (5 bases). The CDR3 is 13 residues long. CDR3 DNA: TGTGTCAGCAGAGAACAGGTGAACACTGAAGCTTTCTTT. It specifies CVSREQVNTEAFF.